This passage covers 23 T cell receptor beta chains from one sample sequenced in a study of cytomegalovirus exposure and HLA in healthy donors. It was with 60 Vbeta and 13 Jbeta primers that the PCR ran. Method: immunoSEQ multiplex PCR; TCRdb's copy keeps in-frame clones and lacks some. The repertoire holds around 130,000 clones, with around 78% as singletons. The material sequenced was PBMCs. Receptors were obtained from a woman aged 45-60 years in good health and CMV-seronegative.

Of note for this clone: The germline gene is not matched at one end of the junction; a read error may be the cause. The chain joins TRBV6-5 to TRBJ1-5; no firm D call. Germline values: CDR1 MNHEY, CDR2 SVGAGI. The length of the CDR3 is 14 residues. CDR3 in amino acids: CASRRRGSNQPQNF. In DNA form, the CDR3 reads TGTGCCAGCAGAAGACGGGGTAGCAATCAGCCCCAGAATTTT.

The V gene is TRBV5-4, the J gene TRBJ2-7, with 13 nucleotides matching TRBD2. Germline trimming cut 10 bases from V and 6 bases from J; bases unmatched to any gene: 7. This CDR3 contains 13 residues. Germline CDR1 reads SGHNT; CDR2 reads YYREEE (reference sequence). CDR3 amino acids: CAGGLAGASEQYV. The CDR3 DNA is TGTGCCGGAGGACTAGCGGGAGCTAGCGAGCAGTACGTC.

This chain uses TRBV9 with TRBJ1-5; no clear D. CDR3 size: 14 residues. V gave up 2 bases and J gave up 5 bases, with 11 bases separating them. Germline V gene sequence: CDR1 SGDLS, CDR2 YYNGEE. The chain's CDR3 is CASSVDWVDQPQHF. DNA for the CDR3: TGTGCCAGCAGCGTTGACTGGGTTGATCAGCCCCAGCATTTT.

This chain uses TRBV4-3 with TRBJ2-1; the match to TRBD1 covers 7 bases. The CDR3 is made up of 14 amino acids. J was trimmed by 9 bases and V by 2 bases; bases with no gene match: 7. Germline CDR1 and CDR2: LGHNA and YSLEER. CDR3 region: CASSQRTGTGEQFF. CDR3 coding DNA: TGCGCCAGCAGCCAACGGACAGGTACAGGTGAGCAGTTCTTC.

The V gene is TRBV28, the J gene TRBJ1-1; possible D gene TRBD1, 6 bases. With 3 bases removed from V and 3 bases from J, the gap between germline ends came to 23 bases. The CDR3 has 18 residues. Germline CDR1 and CDR2: MDHEN and SYDVKM. The CDR3 nucleotides read TGTGCCAGCAGTTTGTCCCCGGCGAAGGGGGAATTGGACACTGAAGCTTTCTTT. It codes for CASSLSPAKGELDTEAFF. Full variable domain (missing parts from reference TRBV28 and TRBJ1-1): DVKVTQSSRYLVKRTGEKVFLECVQDMDHENMFWYRQDPGLGLRLIYFSYDVKMKEKGDIPEGYSVSREKKERFSLILESASTNQTSMYLCASSLSPAKGELDTEAFFGQGTRLTVV.

This clone showed up just a few times. The chain carries TRBV5-4 and TRBJ2-1; no definite D call. The CDR3 is 16 amino acids. The V end was cut by 0 bases, the J end by 2 bases, with 12 bases between. Germline V lookup: CDR1 SGHNT, CDR2 YYREEE (reference sequence). CDR3 in DNA: TGTGCCAGCAGCTTGGTGGGCAGAAGAACCTACAATGAGCAGTTCTTC. Translating it yields CASSLVGRRTYNEQFF.

The V and J genes are TRBV19 and TRBJ1-4; D gene ambiguous. The ends were cut back, 7 bases at V and 11 bases at J, with 23 bases in the middle. Germline values: CDR1 LNHDA, CDR2 SQIVND (reference sequence). The CDR3 sequence is 15 residues long. CDR3 in DNA: TGTGCCAGTAACCCCCCGCGTCCAGGCCCTTCGAAACTGTTTTTT. This translates into CASNPPRPGPSKLFF.

The J gene is TRBJ2-1, the V gene TRBV6-4; TRBD1 agrees at 7 bases. Germline V gene lookup returns CDR1 MRHNA and CDR2 SNTAGT. CDR3 size: 15 residues. The V gene end was trimmed by 5 bases and the J gene end by 6 bases; junction bases not matched to a gene: 10. The CDR3 protein is CASSTDRVGRNEQFF. DNA of the CDR3: TGTGCCAGCAGTACCGACAGGGTTGGGCGCAATGAGCAGTTCTTC.

This clone was found a few times. CDR3: CASSSTGTEAFF. The CDR3 DNA reads as TGTGCCAGCAGTTCCACGGGCACTGAAGCTTTCTTT. The rearrangement joins TRBV2 to TRBJ1-1; no reliable D call. The germline gives CDR1 SNHLY, CDR2 FYNNEI. The germline V and J ends were trimmed by 5 bases and 4 bases, with 8 bases remaining between them. The CDR3 covers 12 residues.

The CDR3 here is CATSRVIGGTQYF. The CDR3, as DNA: TGTGCCACCAGCAGAGTGATAGGGGGGACCCAGTACTTC. V gene TRBV15 combines with J gene TRBJ2-5; weak D call: TRBD1 (6 bases). V lost 1 base and J lost 7, with 10 bases in between. CDR1 LNHNV and CDR2 YYDKDF come from the germline V gene (reference sequence). The CDR3 runs to 13 residues.

The chain's CDR3 is CASSSLGGAYSGYTF. DNA of the CDR3: TGTGCCAGCAGTTCGTTAGGGGGCGCATACTCTGGCTACACCTTC. V usage is TRBV27 and J usage is TRBJ1-2, with 7 bases matching TRBD1. Germline CDR1 MNHEY, CDR2 SMNVEV (reference sequence). Trimming removed 4 bases from V and 7 bases from J; junction bases left unmatched: 12. The CDR3 is 15 residues long.

J is TRBJ1-2 and V is TRBV6-1; D gene unclear. V lost 3 bases and J lost 6, with 20 bases in between. The germline CDR1 and CDR2 sequences are MNHNS and SASEGT. The CDR3 spans 16 residues. The CDR3 here is CASSETSQQRVDGYTF. The CDR3 DNA is TGTGCCAGCAGTGAGACCAGTCAGCAGAGGGTCGATGGCTACACCTTC.

The gene calls are TRBV4-3 and TRBJ2-7; 7 nucleotides line up with TRBD2. V was pared by 5 bases and J by 5 bases, with 15 bases of the junction left unmatched. CDR3 length: 16 residues. Germline assignment: CDR1 LGHNA and CDR2 YSLEER. CDR3 region: CASSGRRKSGADEQYV. The CDR3 nucleotides read TGCGCCAGCAGCGGTCGGAGGAAAAGCGGGGCCGACGAGCAGTACGTC.

The J gene is TRBJ1-1, the V gene TRBV28; D possibly corresponds to TRBD1 (6 bases). The V gene lost 1 base and the J gene lost 3 bases, with 15 bases spanning the gap. The CDR3 sequence is 16 residues long. The germline CDR1 and CDR2 sequences are MDHEN and SYDVKM. CDR3 amino acids: CASSLSGQGLDTEAFF. CDR3 DNA sequence: TGTGCCAGCAGTTTATCGGGGCAGGGGCTGGACACTGAAGCTTTCTTT.

There are a few counts of this clone. J is TRBJ1-5 and V is TRBV7-9; D call uncertain. V lost 1 base and J 0 bases, leaving 4 bases between the germline ends. Germline-derived CDR1 and CDR2 are SEHNR and FQNEAQ (reference sequence). This CDR3 is built from 14 residues. The CDR3 spells CASSLDGSNQPQHF. The CDR3 bases are TGTGCCAGCAGCTTAGACGGTAGCAATCAGCCCCAGCATTTT.

The chain couples TRBV19 to TRBJ2-1, with 11 bases identical to TRBD2. This CDR3 is 15 amino acids long. CDR1 is LNHDA, CDR2 SQIVND, per germline (reference sequence). The ends lost 6 bases at V and 3 bases at J; junction bases unmatched: 4. The CDR3 spells CASSKLAGGYNEQFF. The CDR3 DNA reads TGTGCCAGTAGCAAGCTAGCGGGAGGCTACAATGAGCAGTTCTTC.

This clone appeared a few times. CDR3 in DNA: TGTGCCAGCAGCTTTTGGAACCGGGGATTCTCTAACTATGGCTACACCTTC. The encoded protein is CASSFWNRGFSNYGYTF. The chain carries TRBV5-6 and TRBJ1-2; no firm D call. CDR1 and CDR2 from the germline V gene are SGHDT and YYEEEE. Trimming pared 2 bases from V and 0 bases from J, leaving 17 bases between. This CDR3 comprises 17 residues.

This clone was counted a single time. V and J are TRBV30 and TRBJ1-6; weak D call: TRBD1 (6 bases). Between the trimmed V and J ends, which lost 4 bases and 8 bases, there was a span of 18 bases. The CDR3 has 15 amino acids. Germline V CDR1 and CDR2: GTSNPN, SVGIG (reference sequence). CDR3 in amino acids: CAWNSLDYRDSPLHF. CDR3 coding DNA: TGTGCCTGGAACTCCTTGGATTACAGGGATTCACCCCTCCACTTT.

In its sample, this clone was seen a few times. J is TRBJ2-7 and V is TRBV6-5; 7 nucleotides agree with TRBD1. The CDR3 has 15 amino acids. J was trimmed by 1 base and V by 6 bases; bases with no gene match: 9. Germline V gives CDR1 MNHEY, CDR2 SVGAGI. The chain's CDR3 is CASSPGTAPSYEQYV. The CDR3 DNA follows: TGTGCCAGCAGCCCCGGGACAGCCCCATCCTACGAGCAGTACGTC.

This clone was recorded only once. J is TRBJ1-2 and V is TRBV9; perhaps TRBD1 as D (5 bases). The ends were cut back, 1 base at V and 1 base at J, with 14 bases in the middle. CDR1 SGDLS and CDR2 YYNGEE come from the germline V gene. The CDR3 covers 16 residues. The CDR3 nucleotides are TGTGCCAGCAGCGTAACCGACAGCGGGGTTAACTATGGCTACACCTTC. Encoded protein: CASSVTDSGVNYGYTF. The complete variable domain, with remaining parts taken from reference TRBV9 and TRBJ1-2, reads DSGVTQTPKHLITATGQRVTLRCSPRSGDLSVYWYQQSLDQGLQFLIQYYNGEERAKGNILERFSAQQFPDLHSELNLSSLELGDSALYFCASSVTDSGVNYGYTFGSGTRLTVV.

The chain's CDR3 is CASSLPASGLVYSEQFF. Written as DNA, the CDR3 is TGTGCCAGCAGCTTACCCGCCTCGGGACTAGTATACTCTGAGCAGTTCTTC. The chain recombines TRBV7-9 with TRBJ2-1; 8 bases agree with TRBD2. This CDR3 region has 17 residues. With 2 bases clipped from V and 9 bases from J, the junction kept 15 bases outside the gene matches. Germline V lookup: CDR1 SEHNR, CDR2 FQNEAQ (reference sequence).

This sequence joins TRBV5-1 and TRBJ1-1; D gene unclear. The V and J ends lost 5 bases and 0 bases respectively, with 8 bases between them. This CDR3 is 13 amino acids long. Germline V lookup: CDR1 SGHRS, CDR2 YFSETQ. The CDR3 protein is CASRPTMNTEAFF. CDR3 coding DNA: TGCGCCAGCAGACCCACTATGAACACTGAAGCTTTCTTT.

The rearrangement uses TRBV5-1 and TRBJ1-2, with TRBD1 matching over 7 bases. Germline CDR1 is SGHRS and CDR2 is YFSETQ. Trimming at V came to 4 bases and at J to 3 bases, leaving 3 bases not matched to a gene. The CDR3 has 13 amino acids. CDR3 DNA sequence: TGCGCCAGCAGCCCAGACAGGGACTATGGCTACACCTTC. It yields the protein CASSPDRDYGYTF.